This T cell receptor (beta chain) originates from a study of blood T cells in healthy people across ages. Study observations and caveats: Long-lived donors had more naive CD4+ cells and higher diversity than aged donors. Naive and antigen-experienced cells were not separated, limiting conclusive comparison.

For the second PCR, which ran for about 6 to 11 cycles, a sample-barcoded 5' primer and a J-beta primer mix were used. TCRdb reprocessed the 5' RACE reads via MiXCR and lists one record per CDR3 protein. The repertoire has 730,000 or so distinct CDR3 sequences, roughly 41% of them found once; the top ten carry around 30%. With respect to this clonotype: Its specificity is not known.

Caucasian individuals from Russia who were healthy and aged roughly 6 to 90 acted as donors. Every donor gave roughly 9.2 milliliters of peripheral blood. V lost 5 bases to trimming and J lost 8 bases, with 10 bases between them. The germline CDR1 and CDR2 sequences are DFQATT and SNEGSKA (reference sequence). This CDR3 spans 11 amino acids. The V gene is TRBV20-1, the J gene TRBJ2-1; the D is unclear. Sequencing was done on a sample of blood. The sequence derives from a man older than 75 in good health. The CDR3 loop reads CSAGEHHEQFF. CDR3 sequence (DNA): TGCAGTGCTGGGGAACACCATGAGCAGTTCTTC.